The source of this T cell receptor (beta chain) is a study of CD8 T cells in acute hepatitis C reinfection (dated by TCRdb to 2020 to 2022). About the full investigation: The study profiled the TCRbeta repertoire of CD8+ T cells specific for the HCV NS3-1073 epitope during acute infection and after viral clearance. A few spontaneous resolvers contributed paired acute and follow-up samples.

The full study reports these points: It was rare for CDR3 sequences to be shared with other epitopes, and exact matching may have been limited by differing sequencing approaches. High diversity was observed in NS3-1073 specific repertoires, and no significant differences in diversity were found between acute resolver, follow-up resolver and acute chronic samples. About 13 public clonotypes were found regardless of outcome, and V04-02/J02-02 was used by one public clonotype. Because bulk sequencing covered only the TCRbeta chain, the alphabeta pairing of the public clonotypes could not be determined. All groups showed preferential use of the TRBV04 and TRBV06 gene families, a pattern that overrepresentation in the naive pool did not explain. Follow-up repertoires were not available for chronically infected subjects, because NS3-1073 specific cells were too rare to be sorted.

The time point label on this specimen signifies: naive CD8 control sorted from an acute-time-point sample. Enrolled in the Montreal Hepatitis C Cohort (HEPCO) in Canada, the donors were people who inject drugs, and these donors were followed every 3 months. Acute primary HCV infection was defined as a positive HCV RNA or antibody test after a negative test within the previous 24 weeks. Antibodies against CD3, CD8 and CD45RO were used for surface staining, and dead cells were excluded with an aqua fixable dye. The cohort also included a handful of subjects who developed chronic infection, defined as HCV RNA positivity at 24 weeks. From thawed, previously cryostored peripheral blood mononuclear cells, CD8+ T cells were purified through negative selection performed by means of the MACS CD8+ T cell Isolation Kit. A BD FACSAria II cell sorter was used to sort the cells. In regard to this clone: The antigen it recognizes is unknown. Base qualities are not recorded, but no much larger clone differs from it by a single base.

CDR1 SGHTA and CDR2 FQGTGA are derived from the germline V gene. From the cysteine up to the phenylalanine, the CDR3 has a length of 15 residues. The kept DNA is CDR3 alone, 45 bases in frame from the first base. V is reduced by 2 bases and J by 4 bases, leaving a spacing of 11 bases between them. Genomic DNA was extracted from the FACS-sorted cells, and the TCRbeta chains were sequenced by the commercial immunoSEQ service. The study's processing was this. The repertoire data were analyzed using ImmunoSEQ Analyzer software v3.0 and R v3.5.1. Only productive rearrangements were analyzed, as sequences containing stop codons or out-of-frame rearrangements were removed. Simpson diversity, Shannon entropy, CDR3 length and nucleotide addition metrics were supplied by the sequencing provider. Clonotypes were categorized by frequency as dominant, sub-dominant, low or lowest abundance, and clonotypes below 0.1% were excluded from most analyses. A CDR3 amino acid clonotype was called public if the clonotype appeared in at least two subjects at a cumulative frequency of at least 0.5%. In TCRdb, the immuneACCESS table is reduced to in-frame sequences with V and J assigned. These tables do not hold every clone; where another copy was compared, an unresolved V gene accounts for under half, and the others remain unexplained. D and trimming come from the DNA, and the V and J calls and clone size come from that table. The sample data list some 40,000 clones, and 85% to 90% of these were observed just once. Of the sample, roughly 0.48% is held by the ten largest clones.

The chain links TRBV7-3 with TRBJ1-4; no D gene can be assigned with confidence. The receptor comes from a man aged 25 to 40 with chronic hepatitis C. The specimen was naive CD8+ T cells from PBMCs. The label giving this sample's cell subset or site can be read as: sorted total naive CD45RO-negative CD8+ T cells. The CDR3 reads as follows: CASSLLRARNEKLFF. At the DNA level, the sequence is TGTGCCAGCAGCTTACTTCGGGCCCGTAATGAAAAACTGTTTTTT.